These 3 T cell receptor beta chains were sequenced from one sample in a study of regulatory T cells in long-lasting Graves disease. Time point indicated: persistent/refractory GD, antithyroid drugs over 5 years with positive TRAb. Generation of the TCR library employed RNA extracted from PBMCs. The TCR beta library used iRepertoire HTBI primers with Arm-PCR amplification of CDR3. MiXCR was run by TCRdb on the multiplex PCR reads, yielding one entry per CDR3 protein. The table records roughly 470,000 distinct CDR3 sequences, 20% of them present only once. The source material was peripheral blood mononuclear cells (PBMCs), sampled when the disease was refractory, from a patient treated with antithyroid drugs. The receptors originated from a female donor with Graves disease.

As concerns this clonotype: A much larger clone sits a single nucleotide away, making a read error possible. The chain couples TRBV30 to TRBJ1-5; D remains ambiguous. The CDR3 runs 13 residues. Trimming pared 5 bases from V and 2 bases from J, leaving 10 bases between. Germline CDR1 and CDR2: GTSNPN and SVGIG (reference sequence). The CDR3 DNA reads TGTGCCTGGTCGTCCTCGGGCAATCAGCCCCAGCATTTT. It encodes CAWSSSGNQPQHF.

On this clonotype itself: A much larger clonotype is one base distant, so this may be a read error. The chain links TRBV28 to TRBJ2-7, with 13 bases fitting TRBD2. Unmatched junction bases numbered 15, after V lost 4 bases and J lost 9 bases. CDR1 and CDR2 (germline): MDHEN, SYDVKM. The CDR3 is 17 residues long. This CDR3 is CASSSPFGLAGVGGQYF. In DNA, the CDR3 is TGTGCCAGCAGTTCCCCCTTTGGACTAGCGGGAGTGGGGGGGCAGTACTTC.

This clonotype was seen repeatedly, ten times or more. The chain uses TRBV19 and TRBJ1-1, with unresolved D. V was trimmed by 3 bases and J by 4 bases, leaving 9 bases between them. Per the germline V gene, CDR1 is LNHDA and CDR2 is SQIVND (reference sequence). The CDR3 is 13 amino acids. The DNA for the CDR3 is TGTGCCAGTAGTATCGGGCCGATCACTGAAGCTTTCTTT. Amino acid sequence: CASSIGPITEAFF.